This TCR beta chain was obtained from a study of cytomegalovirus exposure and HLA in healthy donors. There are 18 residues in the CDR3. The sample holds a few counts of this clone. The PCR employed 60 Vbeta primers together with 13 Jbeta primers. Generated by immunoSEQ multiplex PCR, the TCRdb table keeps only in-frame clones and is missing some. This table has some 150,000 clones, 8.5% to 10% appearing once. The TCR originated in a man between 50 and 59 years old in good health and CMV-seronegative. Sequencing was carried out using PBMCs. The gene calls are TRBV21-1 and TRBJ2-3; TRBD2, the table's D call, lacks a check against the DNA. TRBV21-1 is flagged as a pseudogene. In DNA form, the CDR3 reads TGTGCCTCCAAAGCCGGACTAGCGGGAGGGCGTGGCACAGATACGCAGTATTTT. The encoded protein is CASKAGLAGGRGTDTQYF.